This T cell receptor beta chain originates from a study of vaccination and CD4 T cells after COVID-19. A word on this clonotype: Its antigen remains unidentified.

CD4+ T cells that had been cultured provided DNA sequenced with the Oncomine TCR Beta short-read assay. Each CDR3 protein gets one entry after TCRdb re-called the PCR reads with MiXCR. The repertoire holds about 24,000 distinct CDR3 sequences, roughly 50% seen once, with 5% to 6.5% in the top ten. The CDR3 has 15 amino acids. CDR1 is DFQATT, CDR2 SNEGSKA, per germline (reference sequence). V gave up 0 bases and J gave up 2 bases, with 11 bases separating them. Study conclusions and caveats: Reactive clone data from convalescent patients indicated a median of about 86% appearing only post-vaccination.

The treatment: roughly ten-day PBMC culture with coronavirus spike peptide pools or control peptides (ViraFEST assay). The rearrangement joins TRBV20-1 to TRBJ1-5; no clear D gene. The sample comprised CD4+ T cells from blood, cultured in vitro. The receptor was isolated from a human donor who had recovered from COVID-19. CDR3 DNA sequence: TGCAGTGCTAGAGATAGGGTGTTAGGCAATCAGCCCCAGCATTTT. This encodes CSARDRVLGNQPQHF.